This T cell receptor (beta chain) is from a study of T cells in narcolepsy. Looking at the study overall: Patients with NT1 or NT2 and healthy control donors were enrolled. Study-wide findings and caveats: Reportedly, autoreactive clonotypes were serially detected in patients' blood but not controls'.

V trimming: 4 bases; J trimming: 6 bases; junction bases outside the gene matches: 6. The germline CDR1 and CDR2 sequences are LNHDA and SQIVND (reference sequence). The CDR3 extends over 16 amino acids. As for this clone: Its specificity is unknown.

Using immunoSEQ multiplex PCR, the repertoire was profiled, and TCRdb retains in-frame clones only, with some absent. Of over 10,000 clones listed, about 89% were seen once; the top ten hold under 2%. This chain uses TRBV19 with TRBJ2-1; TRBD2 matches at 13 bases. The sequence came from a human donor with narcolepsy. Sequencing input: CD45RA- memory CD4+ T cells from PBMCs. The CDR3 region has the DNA TGTGCCAGTAGTACCCGGACTAGCGGGAGCGGCAATGAGCAGTTCTTC. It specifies CASSTRTSGSGNEQFF.